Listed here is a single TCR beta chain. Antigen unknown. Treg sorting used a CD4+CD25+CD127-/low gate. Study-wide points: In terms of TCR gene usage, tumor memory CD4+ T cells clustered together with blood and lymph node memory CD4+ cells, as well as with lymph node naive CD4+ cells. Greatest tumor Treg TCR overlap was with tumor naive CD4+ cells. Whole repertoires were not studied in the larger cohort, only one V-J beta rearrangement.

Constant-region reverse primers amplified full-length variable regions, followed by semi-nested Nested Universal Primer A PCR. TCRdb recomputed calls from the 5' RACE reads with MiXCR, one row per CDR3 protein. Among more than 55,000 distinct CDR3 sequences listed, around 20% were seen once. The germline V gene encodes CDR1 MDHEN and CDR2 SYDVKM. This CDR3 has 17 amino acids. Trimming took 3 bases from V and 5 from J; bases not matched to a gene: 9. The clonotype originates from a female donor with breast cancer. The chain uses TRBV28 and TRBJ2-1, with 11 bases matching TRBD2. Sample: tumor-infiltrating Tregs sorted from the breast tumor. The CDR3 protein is CASSFSGRAFLHNEQFF. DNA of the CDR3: TGTGCCAGCAGTTTTAGCGGGAGGGCCTTTCTACACAATGAGCAGTTCTTC.